The rows below give T cell receptor beta chains drawn from one sample of a study of blood T cell repertoires in COVID-19. Using immunoSEQ multiplex PCR, the repertoire was profiled, and TCRdb retains in-frame clones only, with some absent. The sample lists about 170,000 clones; roughly 93% were seen once. Sequencing was carried out using peripheral blood. These receptors all come from a man aged 18-30 years with COVID-19, enrolled during active disease. The CDR3 runs from the conserved cysteine through the conserved F or W. The order of the fields is J gene, clone size, D gene, V gene, CDR3 protein, CDR3 DNA. A D gene is named only where the DNA matches it firmly. Some rows mark clone size as missing; the rest say once, few, many or name a class of expanded clone.

J gene: TRBJ2-2
clone size: -
D gene: -
V gene: TRBV14
CDR3 protein: CASSLGPPTGELFF
CDR3 DNA: TGTGCCAGCAGCCTTGGGCCTCCCACCGGGGAGCTGTTTTTT

J gene: TRBJ2-2
clone size: -
D gene: -
V gene: TRBV28
CDR3 protein: CASDRRGARPNTGELFF
CDR3 DNA: TGTGCCAGCGATAGGAGGGGAGCCAGGCCGAACACCGGGGAGCTGTTTTTT

J gene: TRBJ2-7
clone size: -
D gene: -
V gene: TRBV6-1
CDR3 protein: CASSETPGSWDEQYF
CDR3 DNA: TGTGCCAGCAGTGAAACCCCAGGGTCCTGGGACGAGCAGTACTTC

J gene: TRBJ2-7
clone size: once
D gene: TRBD2
V gene: TRBV7-2
CDR3 protein: CASSESGGFNEQYF
CDR3 DNA: TGTGCCAGCAGCGAAAGCGGGGGGTTCAACGAGCAGTACTTC

J gene: TRBJ1-1
clone size: few
D gene: -
V gene: TRBV19
CDR3 protein: CASSAGRSGSTEAFF
CDR3 DNA: TGTGCCAGTAGTGCCGGAAGGTCAGGAAGTACTGAAGCTTTCTTT

J gene: TRBJ2-5
clone size: -
D gene: TRBD2
V gene: TRBV28
CDR3 protein: CASTGGLSGAAETQYF
CDR3 DNA: TGTGCCAGCACCGGGGGGTTATCGGGAGCAGCAGAGACCCAGTACTTC

J gene: TRBJ2-3
clone size: -
D gene: -
V gene: TRBV12-3/TRBV12-4
CDR3 protein: CASSGQNTQYF
CDR3 DNA: TGTGCCAGCAGTGGCCAAAATACGCAGTATTTT

J gene: TRBJ2-7
clone size: -
D gene: -
V gene: TRBV7-9
CDR3 protein: CASSQGDSQYF
CDR3 DNA: TGTGCCAGCAGCCAAGGGGACTCGCAGTACTTC

J gene: TRBJ1-5
clone size: -
D gene: -
V gene: TRBV6-6
CDR3 protein: CASSLSRTANRNQPQHF
CDR3 DNA: TGTGCCAGCAGTCTCTCTCGGACAGCAAATCGAAATCAGCCCCAGCATTTT

J gene: TRBJ2-1
clone size: -
D gene: TRBD2
V gene: TRBV18
CDR3 protein: CASSTGTSGDSYNEQFF
CDR3 DNA: TGTGCCAGCTCAACCGGGACTAGCGGGGATTCCTACAATGAGCAGTTCTTC

J gene: TRBJ2-7
clone size: -
D gene: -
V gene: TRBV9
CDR3 protein: CASSVASSYEQYF
CDR3 DNA: TGTGCCAGCAGCGTAGCCTCTTCCTACGAGCAGTACTTC

J gene: TRBJ1-3
clone size: -
D gene: TRBD1
V gene: TRBV6-5
CDR3 protein: CATTGVGNTIYF
CDR3 DNA: TGTGCCACGACAGGGGTCGGAAACACCATATATTTT

J gene: TRBJ2-7
clone size: once
D gene: TRBD2
V gene: TRBV29-1
CDR3 protein: CSVVTSGGAYEQYF
CDR3 DNA: TGCAGCGTTGTTACTAGCGGGGGGGCCTACGAGCAGTACTTC

J gene: TRBJ1-5
clone size: -
D gene: -
V gene: TRBV30
CDR3 protein: CAWSDSARPGGINQPQHF
CDR3 DNA: TGTGCCTGGAGTGATTCGGCCAGGCCAGGCGGGATTAATCAGCCCCAGCATTTT

J gene: TRBJ2-3
clone size: few
D gene: -
V gene: TRBV11-2
CDR3 protein: CASSPDYFTQYF
CDR3 DNA: TGTGCCAGCAGCCCGGACTATTTTACGCAGTATTTT

J gene: TRBJ1-1
clone size: -
D gene: -
V gene: TRBV19
CDR3 protein: CASSSVRMANTEAFF
CDR3 DNA: TGTGCCAGTAGTTCGGTCAGGATGGCTAACACTGAAGCTTTCTTT

J gene: TRBJ1-2
clone size: -
D gene: -
V gene: TRBV28
CDR3 protein: CASSSGQNYGYTF
CDR3 DNA: TGTGCCAGCAGTTCCGGACAAAACTATGGCTACACCTTC

J gene: TRBJ2-7
clone size: once
D gene: TRBD2
V gene: TRBV29-1
CDR3 protein: CSVAGLAGPMGFYEQYF
CDR3 DNA: TGCAGCGTTGCGGGACTAGCGGGCCCCATGGGTTTCTACGAGCAGTACTTC

J gene: TRBJ1-5
clone size: -
D gene: TRBD1
V gene: TRBV7-7
CDR3 protein: CASSLPYGTGWNQPQHF
CDR3 DNA: TGTGCCAGCAGCTTACCCTATGGGACAGGTTGGAATCAGCCCCAGCATTTT

J gene: TRBJ2-7
clone size: -
D gene: TRBD2
V gene: TRBV19
CDR3 protein: CASSPLTSGNRYEQYF
CDR3 DNA: TGTGCCAGTAGTCCCCTGACTAGCGGGAACCGCTACGAGCAGTACTTC

J gene: TRBJ1-2
clone size: -
D gene: TRBD1
V gene: TRBV15
CDR3 protein: CATSRERDGQGGGYTF
CDR3 DNA: TGTGCCACCAGCAGAGAGAGGGACGGACAGGGGGGTGGCTACACCTTC

J gene: TRBJ1-2
clone size: -
D gene: -
V gene: TRBV6-5
CDR3 protein: CASSRGAYGYTF
CDR3 DNA: TGTGCCAGCAGTCGGGGAGCCTATGGCTACACCTTC

J gene: TRBJ1-1
clone size: once
D gene: TRBD1
V gene: TRBV18
CDR3 protein: CASSPREQGGEAFF
CDR3 DNA: TGTGCCAGCTCACCTCGGGAACAGGGGGGGGAAGCTTTCTTT

J gene: TRBJ1-1
clone size: -
D gene: -
V gene: TRBV2
CDR3 protein: CASPLQGLNTEAFF
CDR3 DNA: TGTGCCAGCCCCCTCCAGGGGTTGAACACTGAAGCTTTCTTT

J gene: TRBJ2-7
clone size: -
D gene: -
V gene: TRBV18
CDR3 protein: CASSPLAGVYEQYF
CDR3 DNA: TGTGCCAGCTCACCACTGGCAGGGGTGTACGAGCAGTACTTC

J gene: TRBJ2-2
clone size: -
D gene: -
V gene: TRBV6-1
CDR3 protein: CASSETMLGGNTGELFF
CDR3 DNA: TGTGCCAGCAGTGAAACGATGCTAGGGGGGAACACCGGGGAGCTGTTTTTT

J gene: TRBJ2-2
clone size: -
D gene: -
V gene: TRBV14
CDR3 protein: CASSHAGDPGTGELFF
CDR3 DNA: TGTGCCAGCAGCCATGCCGGAGACCCAGGGACCGGGGAGCTGTTTTTT

J gene: TRBJ2-2
clone size: medium-sized
D gene: TRBD2
V gene: TRBV6-2/TRBV6-3
CDR3 protein: CASTPGLVFNTGELFF
CDR3 DNA: TGTGCCAGCACCCCCGGACTAGTATTCAACACCGGGGAGCTGTTTTTT

J gene: TRBJ2-7
clone size: -
D gene: -
V gene: TRBV21-1
CDR3 protein: CASSKPGHRRPTHNYEQYF
CDR3 DNA: TGTGCCAGCAGCAAACCGGGACACCGACGACCGACACATAACTACGAGCAGTACTTC

J gene: TRBJ2-3
clone size: -
D gene: -
V gene: TRBV21-1
CDR3 protein: CASASRGGGTDTQYF
CDR3 DNA: TGTGCCAGCGCTTCCCGAGGGGGCGGCACAGATACGCAGTATTTT

J gene: TRBJ2-1
clone size: -
D gene: TRBD2
V gene: TRBV18
CDR3 protein: CASSPREGSYNEQFF
CDR3 DNA: TGTGCCAGCTCACCGCGGGAGGGCTCCTACAATGAGCAGTTCTTC

J gene: TRBJ1-1
clone size: -
D gene: -
V gene: TRBV12-3/TRBV12-4
CDR3 protein: CASSSTGTTEAFF
CDR3 DNA: TGTGCCAGCAGTTCCACAGGTACCACTGAAGCTTTCTTT

J gene: TRBJ1-5
clone size: -
D gene: -
V gene: TRBV27
CDR3 protein: CASSSGGVKPQHF
CDR3 DNA: TGTGCCAGCAGCTCGGGGGGGGTCAAGCCCCAGCATTTT

J gene: TRBJ2-3
clone size: -
D gene: -
V gene: TRBV29-1
CDR3 protein: CSVGREARDTQYF
CDR3 DNA: TGCAGCGTGGGTAGGGAGGCGCGAGATACGCAGTATTTT

J gene: TRBJ2-3
clone size: -
D gene: -
V gene: TRBV9
CDR3 protein: CASSVSVGGFTDTQYF
CDR3 DNA: TGTGCCAGCAGCGTTAGTGTGGGAGGATTCACAGATACGCAGTATTTT

J gene: TRBJ2-7
clone size: -
D gene: TRBD1
V gene: TRBV13
CDR3 protein: CASSPSGQAYEQYF
CDR3 DNA: TGTGCCAGCAGCCCCTCGGGACAGGCCTACGAGCAGTACTTC

J gene: TRBJ1-3
clone size: -
D gene: TRBD1
V gene: TRBV6-5
CDR3 protein: CASSFQQGPGNTIYF
CDR3 DNA: TGTGCCAGCAGTTTTCAACAGGGGCCTGGAAACACCATATATTTT

J gene: TRBJ2-2
clone size: -
D gene: TRBD1
V gene: TRBV30
CDR3 protein: CAWSGDRLGTGELFF
CDR3 DNA: TGTGCCTGGAGTGGGGACAGGTTGGGGACCGGGGAGCTGTTTTTT

J gene: TRBJ2-6
clone size: -
D gene: -
V gene: TRBV7-9
CDR3 protein: CASSSTNRAGANVLTF
CDR3 DNA: TGTGCCAGCAGCTCTACAAACAGGGCTGGGGCCAACGTCCTGACTTTC

J gene: TRBJ2-7
clone size: -
D gene: TRBD2
V gene: TRBV9
CDR3 protein: CASSKSGTSALGEQYF
CDR3 DNA: TGTGCCAGCAGCAAATCCGGGACTAGCGCCCTGGGCGAGCAGTACTTC

J gene: TRBJ2-7
clone size: -
D gene: TRBD1
V gene: TRBV19
CDR3 protein: CASSSWDSYEQYF
CDR3 DNA: TGTGCCAGTAGTTCCTGGGACAGCTACGAGCAGTACTTC

J gene: TRBJ2-1
clone size: -
D gene: TRBD2
V gene: TRBV27
CDR3 protein: CASSLSIRTSGPNEQFF
CDR3 DNA: TGTGCCAGCAGTTTATCGATCCGGACTAGCGGGCCAAATGAGCAGTTCTTC

J gene: TRBJ2-3
clone size: -
D gene: TRBD2
V gene: TRBV11-3
CDR3 protein: CASSVSGRTSTQYF
CDR3 DNA: TGTGCCAGCAGCGTTAGCGGGAGAACAAGTACGCAGTATTTT

J gene: TRBJ2-7
clone size: -
D gene: -
V gene: TRBV28
CDR3 protein: CASSTVPGEQYF
CDR3 DNA: TGTGCCAGCAGCACGGTTCCAGGGGAGCAGTACTTC

J gene: TRBJ2-7
clone size: -
D gene: -
V gene: TRBV7-2
CDR3 protein: CASSLVQGTFEQYF
CDR3 DNA: TGTGCCAGCAGCTTAGTCCAGGGAACCTTCGAGCAGTACTTC

J gene: TRBJ2-3
clone size: -
D gene: -
V gene: TRBV9
CDR3 protein: CASSVGRSEDTQYF
CDR3 DNA: TGTGCCAGCAGCGTAGGTCGTAGCGAGGATACGCAGTATTTT

J gene: TRBJ1-5
clone size: -
D gene: -
V gene: TRBV19
CDR3 protein: CASTSQGTINQPQHF
CDR3 DNA: TGTGCCAGTACCTCTCAGGGGACTATCAATCAGCCCCAGCATTTT

J gene: TRBJ1-5
clone size: -
D gene: TRBD1
V gene: TRBV6-5
CDR3 protein: CASSRGPNQPQHF
CDR3 DNA: TGTGCCAGCAGCAGGGGGCCTAATCAGCCCCAGCATTTT

J gene: TRBJ1-5
clone size: -
D gene: -
V gene: TRBV28
CDR3 protein: CASTYGDQPQHF
CDR3 DNA: TGTGCCAGCACCTACGGGGATCAGCCCCAGCATTTT

J gene: TRBJ2-7
clone size: -
D gene: TRBD1
V gene: TRBV28
CDR3 protein: CASSFVSDRGTYEQYF
CDR3 DNA: TGTGCCAGCAGTTTTGTAAGTGACAGGGGGACCTACGAGCAGTACTTC

J gene: TRBJ2-7
clone size: -
D gene: -
V gene: TRBV10-3
CDR3 protein: CAISYAIGASYEQYF
CDR3 DNA: TGTGCCATCAGCTACGCAATAGGGGCATCCTACGAGCAGTACTTC

J gene: TRBJ1-2
clone size: few
D gene: TRBD1
V gene: TRBV9
CDR3 protein: CASSNPTTGTYGYTF
CDR3 DNA: TGTGCCAGCAGCAATCCCACGACAGGGACCTATGGCTACACCTTC

J gene: TRBJ2-2
clone size: -
D gene: -
V gene: TRBV30
CDR3 protein: CAWSVARNTGELFF
CDR3 DNA: TGTGCCTGGAGTGTAGCGAGGAACACCGGGGAGCTGTTTTTT

J gene: TRBJ2-7
clone size: once
D gene: -
V gene: TRBV12-3/TRBV12-4
CDR3 protein: CASRRDSAYEQYF
CDR3 DNA: TGTGCCAGCAGGCGGGACAGTGCCTACGAGCAGTACTTC

J gene: TRBJ1-2
clone size: -
D gene: -
V gene: TRBV6-5
CDR3 protein: CASSYNGGYGYTF
CDR3 DNA: TGTGCCAGCAGTTACAACGGGGGCTATGGCTACACCTTC

J gene: TRBJ2-7
clone size: -
D gene: TRBD2
V gene: TRBV28
CDR3 protein: CASSLLTSGEYEQYF
CDR3 DNA: TGTGCCAGCAGCCTATTGACTAGCGGGGAATACGAGCAGTACTTC

J gene: TRBJ2-1
clone size: -
D gene: TRBD1
V gene: TRBV30
CDR3 protein: CAWRSGQGYLTTQFF
CDR3 DNA: TGTGCCTGGAGGTCGGGACAGGGTTACCTCACGACTCAATTCTTC